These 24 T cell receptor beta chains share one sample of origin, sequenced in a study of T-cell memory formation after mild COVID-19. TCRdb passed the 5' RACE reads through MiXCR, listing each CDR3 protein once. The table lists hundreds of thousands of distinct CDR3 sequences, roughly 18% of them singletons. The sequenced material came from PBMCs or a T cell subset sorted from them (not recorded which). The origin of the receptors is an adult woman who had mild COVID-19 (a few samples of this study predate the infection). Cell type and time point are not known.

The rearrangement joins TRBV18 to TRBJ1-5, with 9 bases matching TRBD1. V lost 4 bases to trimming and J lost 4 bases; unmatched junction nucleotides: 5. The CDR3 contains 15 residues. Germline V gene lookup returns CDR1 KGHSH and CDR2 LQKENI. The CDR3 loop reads CASSLGTGTNQPQHF. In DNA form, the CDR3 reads TGTGCCAGCTCACTTGGGACAGGGACAAATCAGCCCCAGCATTTT.

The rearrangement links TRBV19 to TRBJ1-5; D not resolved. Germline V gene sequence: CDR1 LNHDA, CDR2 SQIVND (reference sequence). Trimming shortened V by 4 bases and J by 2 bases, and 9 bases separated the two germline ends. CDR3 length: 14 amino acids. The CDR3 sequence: CASSTGEGNQPQHF. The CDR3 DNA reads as TGTGCCAGTAGTACCGGGGAGGGCAATCAGCCCCAGCATTTT.

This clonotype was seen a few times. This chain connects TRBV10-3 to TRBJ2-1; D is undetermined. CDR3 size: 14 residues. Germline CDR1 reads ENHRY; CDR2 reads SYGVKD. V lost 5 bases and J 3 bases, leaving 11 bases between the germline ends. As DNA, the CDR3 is TGTGCCATCAGTCGAGGTATGGACTACAATGAGCAGTTCTTC. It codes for CAISRGMDYNEQFF.

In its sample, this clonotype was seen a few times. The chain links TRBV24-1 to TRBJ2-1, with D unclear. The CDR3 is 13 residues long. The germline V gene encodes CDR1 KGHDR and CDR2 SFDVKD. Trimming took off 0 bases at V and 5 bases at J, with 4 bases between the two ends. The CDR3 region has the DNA TGTGCCACCAGTGATTTGGGGGACAATGAGCAGTTCTTC. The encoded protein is CATSDLGDNEQFF.

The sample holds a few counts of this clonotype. CDR3 amino acids: CSARGRWDEQFF. CDR3 coding DNA: TGCAGTGCTAGAGGCCGGTGGGATGAGCAGTTCTTC. This chain links TRBV20-1 with TRBJ2-1, with D uncertain. The CDR3 covers 12 residues. Trimming pared 1 base from V and 8 bases from J, leaving 9 bases between. Germline CDR1 DFQATT, CDR2 SNEGSKA (reference sequence).

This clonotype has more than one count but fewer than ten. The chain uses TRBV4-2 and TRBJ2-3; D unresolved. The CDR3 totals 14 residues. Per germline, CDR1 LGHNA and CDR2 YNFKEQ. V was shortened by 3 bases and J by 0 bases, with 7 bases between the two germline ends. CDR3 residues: CASSHPASTDTQYF. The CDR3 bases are TGTGCCAGCAGCCACCCCGCTAGCACAGATACGCAGTATTTT.

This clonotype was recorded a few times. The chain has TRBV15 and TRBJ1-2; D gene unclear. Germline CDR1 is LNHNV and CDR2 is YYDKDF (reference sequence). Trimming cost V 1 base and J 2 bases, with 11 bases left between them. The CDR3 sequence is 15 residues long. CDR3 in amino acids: CATSRVNIRNYGYTF. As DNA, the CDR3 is TGTGCCACCAGCAGAGTGAACATCAGGAACTATGGCTACACCTTC.

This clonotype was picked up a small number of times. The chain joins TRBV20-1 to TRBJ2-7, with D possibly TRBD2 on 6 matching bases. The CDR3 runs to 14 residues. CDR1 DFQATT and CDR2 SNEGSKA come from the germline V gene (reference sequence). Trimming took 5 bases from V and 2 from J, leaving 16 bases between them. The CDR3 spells CSALNSGRTYEQYF. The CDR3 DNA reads TGCAGTGCTCTCAATAGCGGTAGAACCTACGAGCAGTACTTC.

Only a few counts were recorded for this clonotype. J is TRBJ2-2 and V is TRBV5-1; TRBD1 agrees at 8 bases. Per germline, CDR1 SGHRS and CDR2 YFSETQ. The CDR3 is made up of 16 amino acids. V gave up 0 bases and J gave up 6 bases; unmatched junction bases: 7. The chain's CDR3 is CASSLVGRGLAGELFF. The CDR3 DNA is TGCGCCAGCAGCTTGGTCGGCAGGGGGCTTGCCGGGGAGCTGTTTTTT.

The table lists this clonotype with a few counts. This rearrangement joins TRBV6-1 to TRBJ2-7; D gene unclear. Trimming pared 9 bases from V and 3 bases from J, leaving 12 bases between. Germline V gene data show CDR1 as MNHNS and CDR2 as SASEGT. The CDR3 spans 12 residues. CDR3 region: CASRNPLYEQYF. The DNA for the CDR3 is TGTGCCAGTAGGAATCCCCTCTACGAGCAGTACTTC.

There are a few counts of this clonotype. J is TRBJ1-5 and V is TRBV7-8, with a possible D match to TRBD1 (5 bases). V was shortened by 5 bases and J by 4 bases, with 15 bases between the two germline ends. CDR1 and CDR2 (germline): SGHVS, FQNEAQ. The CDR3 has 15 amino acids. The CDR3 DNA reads TGTGCCAGCAGCAAATTTAGCGGGGGGAATCAGCCCCAGCATTTT. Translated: CASSKFSGGNQPQHF.

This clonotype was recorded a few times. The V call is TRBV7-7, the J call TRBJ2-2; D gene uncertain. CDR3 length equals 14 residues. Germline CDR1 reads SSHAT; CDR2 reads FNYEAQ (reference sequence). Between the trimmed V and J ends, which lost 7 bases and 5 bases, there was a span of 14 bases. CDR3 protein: CASNAPEQTGELFF. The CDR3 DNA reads TGTGCCAGCAACGCCCCGGAACAAACCGGGGAGCTGTTTTTT. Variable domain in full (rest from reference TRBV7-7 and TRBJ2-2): GAGVSQSPRYKVTKRGQDVTLRCDPISSHATLYWYQQALGQGPEFLTYFNYEAQPDKSGLPSDRFSAERPEGSISTLTIQRTEQRDSAMYRCASNAPEQTGELFFGEGSRLTVL.

Here the CDR3 DNA reads TGTGCCAGCAGCCAAGAAGTGGCTAGCGGGGGGGCAACAGATACGCAGTATTTT. This sequence encodes CASSQEVASGGATDTQYF. The chain employs TRBV4-2 and TRBJ2-3; 12 nucleotides align to TRBD2. The germline V gene encodes CDR1 LGHNA and CDR2 YNFKEQ. V lost 0 bases, J lost 3 bases, and 7 bases stayed unmatched. CDR3 length equals 18 residues.

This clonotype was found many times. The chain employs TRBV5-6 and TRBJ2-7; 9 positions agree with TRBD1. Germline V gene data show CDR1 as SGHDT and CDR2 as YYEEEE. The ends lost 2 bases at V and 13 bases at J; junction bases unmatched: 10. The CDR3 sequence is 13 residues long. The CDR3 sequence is CASSLEPGQGSYF. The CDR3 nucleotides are TGTGCCAGCAGCTTAGAGCCGGGACAGGGCTCCTACTTC.

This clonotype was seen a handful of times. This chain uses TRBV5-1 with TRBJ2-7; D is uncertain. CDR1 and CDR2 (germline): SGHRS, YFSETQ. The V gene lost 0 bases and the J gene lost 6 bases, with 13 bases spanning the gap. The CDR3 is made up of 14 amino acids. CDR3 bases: TGCGCCAGCAGCTTGGACCCCCTCCTGGGCGAGCAGTACTTC. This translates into CASSLDPLLGEQYF.

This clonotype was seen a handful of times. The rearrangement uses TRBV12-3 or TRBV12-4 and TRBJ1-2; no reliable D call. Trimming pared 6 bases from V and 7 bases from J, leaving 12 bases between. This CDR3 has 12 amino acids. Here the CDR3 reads CASRPSLGGYTF. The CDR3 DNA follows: TGTGCCAGCAGGCCATCTCTGGGTGGCTACACCTTC.

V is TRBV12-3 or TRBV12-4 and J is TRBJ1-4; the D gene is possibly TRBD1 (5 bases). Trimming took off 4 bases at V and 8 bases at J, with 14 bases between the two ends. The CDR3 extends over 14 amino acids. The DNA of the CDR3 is TGTGCCAGCAGTTCCGCTAGCCGGGGGGAAAAACTGTTTTTT. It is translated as CASSSASRGEKLFF.

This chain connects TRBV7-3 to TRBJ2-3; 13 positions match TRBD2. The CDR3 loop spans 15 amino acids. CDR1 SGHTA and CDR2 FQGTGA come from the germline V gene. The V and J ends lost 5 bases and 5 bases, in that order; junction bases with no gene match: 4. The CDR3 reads CASSRTSGGGDTQYF. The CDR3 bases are TGTGCCAGCAGCCGGACTAGCGGGGGAGGAGATACGCAGTATTTT. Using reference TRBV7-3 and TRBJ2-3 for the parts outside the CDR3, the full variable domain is GAGVSQTPSNKVTEKGKYVELRCDPISGHTALYWYRQSLGQGPEFLIYFQGTGAADDSGLPNDRFFAVRPEGSVSTLKIQRTERGDSAVYLCASSRTSGGGDTQYFGPGTRLTVL.

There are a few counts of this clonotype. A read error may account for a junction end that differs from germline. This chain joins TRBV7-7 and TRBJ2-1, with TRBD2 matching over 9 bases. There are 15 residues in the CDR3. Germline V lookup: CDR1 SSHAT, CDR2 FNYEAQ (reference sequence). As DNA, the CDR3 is TGTGCTAGCAGCTTACACGCGGGAGGGTACAATGAGCAGTTCTTC. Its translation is CASSLHAGGYNEQFF.

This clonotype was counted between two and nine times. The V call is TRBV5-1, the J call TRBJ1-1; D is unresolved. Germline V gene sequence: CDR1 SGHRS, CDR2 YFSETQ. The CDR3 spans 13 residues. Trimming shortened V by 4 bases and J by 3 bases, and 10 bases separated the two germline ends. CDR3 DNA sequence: TGCGCCAGCAGCCCAGCCCCGGACACTGAAGCTTTCTTT. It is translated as CASSPAPDTEAFF.

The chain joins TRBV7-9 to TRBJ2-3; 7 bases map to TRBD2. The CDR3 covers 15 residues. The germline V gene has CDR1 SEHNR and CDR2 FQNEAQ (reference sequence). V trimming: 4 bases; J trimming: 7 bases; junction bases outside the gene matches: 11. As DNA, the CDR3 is TGTGCCAGCAGCTACCCTAGCGGAGGGGTATATACGCAGTATTTT. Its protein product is CASSYPSGGVYTQYF.

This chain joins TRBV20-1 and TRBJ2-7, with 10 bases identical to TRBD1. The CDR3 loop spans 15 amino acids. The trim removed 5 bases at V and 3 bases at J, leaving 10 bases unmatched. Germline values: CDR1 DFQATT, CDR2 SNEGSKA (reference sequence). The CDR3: CSAQEGQGTYYEQYF. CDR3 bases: TGCAGTGCTCAGGAGGGACAGGGGACCTACTACGAGCAGTACTTC.

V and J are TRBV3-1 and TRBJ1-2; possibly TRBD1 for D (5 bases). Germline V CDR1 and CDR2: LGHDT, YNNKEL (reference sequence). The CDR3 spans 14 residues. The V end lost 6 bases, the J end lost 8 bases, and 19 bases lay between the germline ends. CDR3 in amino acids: CASSLTYRRRGYTF. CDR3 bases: TGTGCCAGCAGTCTCACCTACAGGAGACGCGGCTACACCTTC.

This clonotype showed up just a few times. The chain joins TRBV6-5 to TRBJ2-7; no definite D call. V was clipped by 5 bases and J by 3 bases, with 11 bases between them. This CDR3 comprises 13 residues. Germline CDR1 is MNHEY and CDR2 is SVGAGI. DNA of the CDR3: TGTGCCAGCAGTCAAGGGCAAATCTACGAGCAGTACTTC. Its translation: CASSQGQIYEQYF.